This T cell receptor (beta chain) was sequenced in a study of tumor-infiltrating lymphocytes in primary liver carcinoma (dated by TCRdb to about 2017). The study in broad terms: Of the five patients, three men and two women aged 30 to 69 years, four had hepatocellular carcinoma and one had combined HCC and intrahepatic cholangiocarcinoma. Each sample produced roughly 3.65 to 8 million productive TCRbeta reads, and read depth showed no significant difference between tissue types. Technical replicate repertoires showed high reproducibility, with mean shared-clone rates approximately 0.89 and correlation coefficients above 0.95. Tumors of the five patients were stage T1-T3 N0M0 with maximum diameters of 4.2 to 10 cm. The study combined TCRbeta repertoire sequencing, expression microarrays and whole-exome sequencing across five regions of each liver tumor, with adjacent normal tissue and blood. A total of about 35 specimens from 5 patients, comprising 25 or so tumor regions, 5 adjacent noncancerous liver tissues and 5 peripheral blood samples, were covered by TCRbeta repertoire sequencing.

TCRbeta-specific cDNA was reverse-transcribed from 500 to 550 ng total RNA using a constant-region primer and ProtoScript II reverse transcriptase. Construction of the TCRbeta libraries relied on three nested rounds of multiplex PCR, following a slightly modified ARM-PCR procedure. Each of the first two PCR rounds ran for 9 to 10 cycles using multiplex TRBV1-TRBV30 forward primers together with a Cbeta reverse primer. Sample barcodes and Illumina adapters were added in a final 25-cycle PCR using Deep VentR polymerase. Before sequencing, amplicons between 200 and 500 bp were purified from gel using a QIAquick gel extraction kit. An Illumina HiSeq 2500 was used to sequence the TCRbeta amplicons with 250-bp paired-end reads. The source study handled its data this way. Reads were quality-trimmed with Trimmomatic v0.33, and paired reads were merged with FLASH v1.2.11 to recover full CDR3 sequences. V, D and J germline segments were assigned to the rearranged TCRbeta sequences by MiGEC v1.2.1b. Clonotype statistics, along with Shannon-Wiener diversity indices, were calculated using VDJtools v1.0.0. Except for diversity analysis, only the 250 most abundant clonotypes of each sample were used in subsequent analyses to reduce sampling bias. The raw public data were reprocessed by TCRdb itself: fastp quality trimming at Q25, MiXCR clonotype calling, in-frame beta chains only. Entries are consolidated by CDR3 protein sequence, retaining the most common genes and DNA. Here the V and J calls rest on TCRdb's processing, not on the authors' analysis. The sample has roughly 80,000 distinct CDR3 sequences on record, approximately 70% of them singletons. The top ten clonotypes cover approximately 26% of the sample.

What the work shows at the level of the full study, not this receptor alone: The study included only four to six patients, and the authors note findings should be validated in a larger study. Repertoire overlap was higher between tumor regions (mean around 36%) than tumor-adjacent (approximately 17%) or tumor-blood (14%) pairs, consistent with antigen-driven expansion. The top 250 clones made up a significantly larger repertoire fraction in tumors than in blood (p = 0.039). Only the TCR beta chain was sequenced, so true repertoire diversity is likely underestimated because unpaired alpha chains were not captured. Bulk unsorted samples precluded comparing CD4+ and CD8+ T cell repertoires.

Total RNA and DNA were co-extracted without cell sorting from around 20-30 mg of bulk tissue using the AllPrep DNA/RNA mini kit. Between late 2015 and early 2016, about 5 patients in China with histopathologically diagnosed primary liver carcinoma had their tumors surgically resected. At the time of sampling, the patients had chronic HBV infection and had not received any treatment. Fresh tumor and adjacent tissue pieces were bisected, with one half stored in RNAlater at -80 degrees C and the other half sent for histology. In the case of this clonotype: Its antigen is unknown. One end of the junction is discordant with germline, which a read error may explain.

Reading the germline V gene gives CDR1 SGHVS and CDR2 FQNEAQ. CDR3 length: 18 amino acids, cysteine to phenylalanine. Just the 54-base CDR3 DNA is kept, in frame starting at base 1. The source of this sequence is a man aged 35-49 years with primary liver carcinoma and hepatitis B virus infection. This chain joins TRBV7-8 to TRBJ2-1; TRBD2 is a possible D gene, resting on 6 matching bases. Sequences were obtained from tumor-adjacent normal liver tissue. The nucleotides read TGTGCCGGCAGCCCGCTTGGAGGCTTAGCGGTCTCCTATAAAGAGCAGTTCTTC. It is translated as CAGSPLGGLAVSYKEQFF.